These 27 T cell receptor beta chains were all obtained from the same sample, sequenced in a study of control samples from healthy donors and cancer patients. The repertoire was sequenced with immunoSEQ multiplex PCR; TCRdb's copy has only in-frame clones and lacks some. The sample lists about 29,000 clones; nearly 90% were seen once. The sample taken for sequencing was formalin-fixed, paraffin-embedded tissue. These receptors were obtained from a female donor with melanoma.

The chain carries TRBV3-1 (or the pseudogene TRBV3-2) and TRBJ1-1, with no clear D. This CDR3 region has 13 residues. V was pared by 4 bases and J by 1 base, with 7 bases between. CDR1 is LGHDT, CDR2 YNNKEL, per germline (reference sequence). DNA for the CDR3: TGTGCCAGCAGCCCAGATTCGAACACTGAAGCTTTCTTT. Its protein product is CASSPDSNTEAFF.

The V gene is TRBV11-2, the J gene TRBJ1-6, with no clear D. CDR1 is SGHAT, CDR2 FQNNGV, per germline. The V end lost 2 bases, the J end lost 10 bases, and 12 bases lay between the germline ends. CDR3 length equals 14 residues. This CDR3 is CASSLQGGWSPLHF. DNA for the CDR3: TGTGCCAGCAGCTTACAAGGAGGTTGGTCACCCCTCCACTTT.

The J gene is TRBJ2-3, the V gene TRBV6-5; 8 nucleotides line up with TRBD2. V lost 6 bases and J lost 5; bases outside the gene matches: 10. This CDR3 comprises 15 residues. Germline CDR1 and CDR2: MNHEY and SVGAGI. The CDR3 DNA is TGTGCCAGCAGCTTTCTCGGCACTAGCGGAGATACGCAGTATTTT. Translated: CASSFLGTSGDTQYF.

This clone has only a few counts. The rearrangement links TRBV19 to TRBJ1-1; D not certain. The CDR3 consists of 12 residues. Trimming pared 1 base from V and 7 bases from J, leaving 7 bases between. Germline V lookup: CDR1 LNHDA, CDR2 SQIVND (reference sequence). The DNA of the CDR3 is TGTGCCAGTAGTATAGGACGGTTTGAAGCTTTCTTT. It is translated as CASSIGRFEAFF.

Comment on this clone: The sample has other DNA sequences that encode this CDR3 too. This rearrangement joins TRBV19 to TRBJ1-3; D gene ambiguous. Germline CDR1 reads LNHDA; CDR2 reads SQIVND (reference sequence). The CDR3 loop spans 13 amino acids. The V end lost 8 bases, the J end lost 1 base, and 9 bases lay between the germline ends. The CDR3 nucleotides read TGTGCCAGTCAGCGAGAGTCTGGAAACACCATATATTTT. It specifies CASQRESGNTIYF.

The chain uses TRBV12-3 or TRBV12-4 and TRBJ2-5, with 8 bases fitting TRBD2. The CDR3 covers 13 residues. J lost 4 bases, V lost 5 bases, and 3 bases had no gene match. The CDR3 region has the DNA TGTGCCAGCAGTGAACGGGGGGGAGAGACCCAGTACTTC. Its protein is CASSERGGETQYF.

The chain employs TRBV27 and TRBJ2-2; D unresolved. The V gene's germline CDR1 is MNHEY and CDR2 SMNVEV (reference sequence). This CDR3 has 14 amino acids. V was pared by 3 bases and J by 4 bases, with 9 bases between. The chain's CDR3 is CASSFLVSTGELFF. In nucleotides, the CDR3 is TGTGCCAGCAGTTTCTTGGTTAGCACCGGGGAGCTGTTTTTT.

CDR3: CASSFTYSGNTIYF. The CDR3 nucleotides read TGTGCCAGCAGCTTCACTTACTCTGGAAACACCATATATTTT. The gene calls are TRBV5-6 and TRBJ1-3; no firm D call. The germline CDR1 and CDR2 sequences are SGHDT and YYEEEE. Trimming pared 2 bases from V and 0 bases from J, leaving 6 bases between. There are 14 residues in the CDR3.

J is TRBJ2-7 and V is TRBV10-1, with D unresolved. This CDR3 contains 13 residues. Germline CDR1 and CDR2: WNHNN and SYGVQD (reference sequence). V shed 3 bases and J shed 8 bases, with 14 bases lying between them. This CDR3 is CASSEIGFTQQYF. As DNA, the CDR3 is TGCGCCAGCAGTGAAATCGGCTTTACGCAGCAGTACTTC.

The chain carries TRBV28 and TRBJ1-1; TRBD1 matches at 8 bases. The CDR3 contains 14 residues. The V gene end was trimmed by 7 bases and the J gene end by 4 bases; junction bases not matched to a gene: 8. Germline CDR1 and CDR2: MDHEN and SYDVKM. The CDR3: CASTRDRGGTEAFF. Here the CDR3 DNA reads TGTGCCAGCACGCGAGACAGGGGAGGCACTGAAGCTTTCTTT.

The chain has TRBV5-1 and TRBJ1-1, with a tentative D call TRBD1 (5 bases). Trimming pared 0 bases from V and 3 bases from J, leaving 12 bases between. Germline CDR1 SGHRS, CDR2 YFSETQ. The CDR3 contains 15 residues. In nucleotides, the CDR3 is TGCGCCAGCAGCTTGGCTCTTTGGGGGGACACTGAAGCTTTCTTT. Residues: CASSLALWGDTEAFF.

CDR3 loop: CASSYSSAGGSSYNEQFF. The CDR3 nucleotides read TGTGCCAGCAGTTACTCGTCCGCGGGAGGAAGCTCCTACAATGAGCAGTTCTTC. V usage is TRBV6-2 or TRBV6-3 and J usage is TRBJ2-1; TRBD2 agrees at 8 bases. The CDR3 runs to 18 residues. Germline CDR1 is MNHEY and CDR2 is SVGEGT. Germline trimming cut 0 bases from V and 0 bases from J; bases unmatched to any gene: 7.

The rearrangement uses TRBV19 and TRBJ1-5; perhaps TRBD1 as D (6 bases). V was trimmed by 3 bases and J by 0 bases, leaving 21 bases between them. The germline CDR1 and CDR2 sequences are LNHDA and SQIVND (reference sequence). This CDR3 contains 19 residues. Here the CDR3 DNA reads TGTGCCAGTAGTATTATTTCGGCAGGGGCGCGGGGTAGCAATCAGCCCCAGCATTTT. Amino acid sequence: CASSIISAGARGSNQPQHF. The variable domain in full, completed from reference TRBV19 and TRBJ1-5, reads DGGITQSPKYLFRKEGQNVTLSCEQNLNHDAMYWYRQDPGQGLRLIYYSQIVNDFQKGDIAEGYSVSREKKESFPLTVTSAQKNPTAFYLCASSIISAGARGSNQPQHFGDGTRLSIL.

This clone occurred once. The rearrangement uses TRBV29-1 and TRBJ2-1; a possible D gene is TRBD2 (6 bases). Trimming pared 0 bases from V and 6 bases from J, leaving 15 bases between. This CDR3 is built from 15 residues. CDR1 and CDR2 (germline): SQVTM, ANQGSEA. Written as DNA, the CDR3 is TGCAGCGTTGAAGATCGGGGTGCGGGACCCAATGAGCAGTTCTTC. It is translated as CSVEDRGAGPNEQFF.

This clone has more than one count but fewer than ten. V and J are TRBV19 and TRBJ1-5, with D perhaps matching TRBD1 (5 bases). The CDR3 length is 16 residues. Germline V gives CDR1 LNHDA, CDR2 SQIVND (reference sequence). V lost 3 bases and J 3 bases, leaving 15 bases between the germline ends. The CDR3 loop reads CASSIYLGTYNQPQHF. The CDR3 DNA sequence: TGTGCCAGTAGTATCTATCTCGGGACTTACAATCAGCCCCAGCATTTT.

The V gene is TRBV28, the J gene TRBJ2-7, with TRBD2 matching 8 bases. CDR3 length equals 14 residues. Germline CDR1 MDHEN, CDR2 SYDVKM. Trimming took 10 bases from V and 6 from J; bases not matched to a gene: 14. This chain's CDR3 is CAIIRAKAGGEQYF. DNA of the CDR3: TGTGCCATCATCCGGGCCAAGGCGGGGGGCGAGCAGTACTTC.

CDR3 residues: CASSQVLVGADTQYF. The CDR3 DNA reads TGTGCCAGCAGCCAAGTTCTAGTTGGGGCAGATACGCAGTATTTT. This chain links TRBV3-1 (or the pseudogene TRBV3-2) with TRBJ2-3; D unresolved. Trimming cost V 1 base and J 4 bases, with 12 bases left between them. The CDR3 loop spans 15 amino acids. Germline V lookup: CDR1 LGHDT, CDR2 YNNKEL (reference sequence).

The rearrangement joins TRBV2 to TRBJ1-5; 7 bases align to TRBD1. The CDR3 is 15 residues long. Losses at the gene ends were 6 bases for V and 7 bases for J; bases not matched to a gene: 12. Germline CDR1 SNHLY, CDR2 FYNNEI. The CDR3 nucleotides are TGTGCCAGCAGCCCTCAGGGGACAGTAGGACAGCCCCAGCATTTT. Amino acids: CASSPQGTVGQPQHF.

The J gene is TRBJ1-1, the V gene TRBV7-8, with D perhaps TRBD1 (5 bases). CDR3 size: 14 residues. The germline V and J ends were trimmed by 5 bases and 5 bases, with 15 bases remaining between them. Per the germline V gene, CDR1 is SGHVS and CDR2 is FQNEAQ. The chain's CDR3 is CASSQRTSPTEAFF. CDR3 DNA sequence: TGTGCCAGCAGCCAAAGGACAAGCCCAACTGAAGCTTTCTTT.

This clone is classed as medium-sized. This rearrangement joins TRBV6-2 or TRBV6-3 to TRBJ2-3; 10 positions match TRBD2. Germline V gives CDR1 MNHEY, CDR2 SVGEGT. J lost 3 bases, V lost 6 bases, and 6 bases had no gene match. The CDR3 runs 15 residues. Here the CDR3 DNA reads TGTGCCAGCAGCCCTTCGACTAGCGGGACAGATACGCAGTATTTT. Translating it yields CASSPSTSGTDTQYF.

This clone was observed once. The chain employs TRBV18 and TRBJ2-2; D may match TRBD1 or TRBD2 (6 bases each). The CDR3 covers 16 residues. Germline CDR1 is KGHSH and CDR2 is LQKENI. The V and J ends lost 3 bases and 6 bases respectively, with 17 bases between them. In DNA form, the CDR3 reads TGTGCCAGCTCACCGCGGAGGGGGGCGGATTCCGGGGAGCTGTTTTTT. It translates to CASSPRRGADSGELFF.

This rearrangement joins TRBV11-3 to TRBJ2-2, with D hard to call. V lost 6 bases and J 0 bases, leaving 8 bases between the germline ends. From germline, CDR1 is SGHNT and CDR2 YENEEA. The CDR3 loop spans 14 amino acids. The CDR3 loop reads CASRMGSNTGELFF. The CDR3 DNA reads as TGTGCCAGCAGAATGGGCTCGAACACCGGGGAGCTGTTTTTT. Supplemented by reference TRBV11-3 and TRBJ2-2, the full variable domain reads EAGVVQSPRYKIIEKKQPVAFWCNPISGHNTLYWYLQNLGQGPELLIRYENEEAVDDSQLPKDRFSAERLKGVDSTLKIQPAELGDSAVYLCASRMGSNTGELFFGEGSRLTVL.

The genes are TRBV5-1 and TRBJ2-7; 13 bases agree with TRBD2. The CDR3 is 16 amino acids. From germline, CDR1 is SGHRS and CDR2 YFSETQ. The ends lost 5 bases at V and 4 bases at J; junction bases unmatched: 9. CDR3 residues: CASRSWTSGSSYEQYF. CDR3 DNA sequence: TGCGCCAGCAGATCCTGGACTAGCGGGAGTTCGTACGAGCAGTACTTC.

The CDR3 coding sequence is TGTGCCAGCAGTTACTCGAGATACCTAGCGGAGTTCTTC. Translated, it gives CASSYSRYLAEFF. V and J are TRBV6-5 and TRBJ2-1; 7 bases match TRBD2. From germline, CDR1 is MNHEY and CDR2 SVGAGI. This CDR3 spans 13 amino acids. V gave up 0 bases and J gave up 14 bases; unmatched junction bases: 7.

V usage is TRBV6-1 and J usage is TRBJ2-3; 8 bases line up with TRBD2. The germline gives CDR1 MNHNS, CDR2 SASEGT. The J segment lost 2 bases and the V segment lost 2 bases, leaving 18 bases of the junction unmatched. The CDR3 contains 20 residues. The CDR3 coding sequence is TGTGCCAGCAGTGAAAAGCCCCCACGCTTTAGCGGGATAGACACAGATACGCAGTATTTT. Amino acids: CASSEKPPRFSGIDTDTQYF.

The V and J genes are TRBV3-1 (or the pseudogene TRBV3-2) and TRBJ2-2, with D maybe TRBD2 (5 bases). This CDR3 is 13 amino acids long. Deletions cut 7 bases from V and 3 bases from J, with 9 bases between. Germline loops: CDR1 LGHDT, CDR2 YNNKEL (reference sequence). The CDR3 loop is CASKKLDTGELFF. In nucleotides, the CDR3 is TGTGCCAGCAAGAAACTAGACACCGGGGAGCTGTTTTTT.

The chain couples TRBV9 to TRBJ1-1; D unresolved. This CDR3 comprises 10 residues. Per germline, CDR1 SGDLS and CDR2 YYNGEE. V was shortened by 6 bases and J by 2 bases, with 2 bases between the two germline ends. This CDR3 is CASKNTEAFF. In nucleotides, the CDR3 is TGTGCCAGCAAAAACACTGAAGCTTTCTTT.